A selection of T cell receptor beta chains follows, all from one sample in a study of response to subunit inactivated influenza vaccine. From the RT-PCR reads, TCRdb called clonotypes with MiXCR, one entry per CDR3 protein. The sample comprises approximately 570,000 distinct CDR3 sequences, 6.5% to 8% of which are singletons, and 10% to 15% rests with the top ten. The specimen comprised PBMCs from blood, sampled roughly 24 months after vaccination. Receptors originate from a man aged 45 to 75 who received an inactivated influenza vaccine. Each CDR3 is given with its conserved first and last residue. A D gene is named only where the DNA matches it firmly. Only some rows state a clone size, as once, few, many or a class for expanded clones.

NA	TRBV11-2	TRBJ2-5	many	TGTGCCAGCAGCACCAAAGAGACCCAGTACTTC	CASSTKETQYF
NA	TRBV20-1	TRBJ2-2	many	TGCAGTGCTAGGGGTCGGAGGGGGCGGAACACCGGGGAGCTGTTTTTT	CSARGRRGRNTGELFF
NA	TRBV4-3	TRBJ1-2	few	TGCGCCAGCAGCCAAGATCACAGGGCGCCCCCGATTAACTATGGCTACACCTTC	CASSQDHRAPPINYGYTF
TRBD2	TRBV20-1	TRBJ2-1	many	TGCAGTGCTAGAGAGCGCGGGGGGGCCCAGAATGAGCAGTTCTTC	CSARERGGAQNEQFF
NA	TRBV12-3/TRBV12-4	TRBJ2-1	many	TGTGCCAGCAGTTCCCGGAAAGGCTCCTACAATGAGCAGTTCTTC	CASSSRKGSYNEQFF
TRBD1	TRBV10-2	TRBJ2-6	NA	TGCGCCAGCCGGGACAGGGGGCTTTCTGGGGCCAACGTCCTGACTTTC	CASRDRGLSGANVLTF
NA	TRBV20-1	TRBJ2-4	many	TGCAGTGCTACGTGGGGGCAGCACAAAAACATTCAGTACTTC	CSATWGQHKNIQYF
NA	TRBV7-9	TRBJ2-7	many	TGTGCCAGCAGCCAAGGGGGGGCGAGAGGATACGAGCAGTACTTC	CASSQGGARGYEQYF
NA	TRBV4-1	TRBJ2-5	NA	TGCGCCAGCAGCCACGGTCCTGGGCAGCAAGAGATCCAGTACTTC	CASSHGPGQQEIQYF
NA	TRBV12-3/TRBV12-4	TRBJ1-1	many	TGTGCCAGCAGCGGTCCGGGAGAAGCTTTCTTT	CASSGPGEAFF
TRBD2	TRBV6-5	TRBJ2-5	many	TGTGCCAGCAGTTTTGGACTAGGGGAGACCCAGTACTTC	CASSFGLGETQYF
NA	TRBV27	TRBJ2-7	NA	TGTGCCAGCAGCCTTACCCGCTGGGGGTACGAGCAGTACTTC	CASSLTRWGYEQYF
TRBD2	TRBV20-1	TRBJ2-7	few	TGCAGTGCTATTCTACCCCTGGGGACTAGCGGGAGTCTAGGGTACGAGCAGTACTTC	CSAILPLGTSGSLGYEQYF
TRBD1	TRBV5-6	TRBJ1-2	few	TGTGCCAGCAGCGTGGGACAGCTATATGGCTACACCTTC	CASSVGQLYGYTF
NA	TRBV20-1	TRBJ2-5	few	TGCAGTGCGTACGAAGAGACCCAGTACTTC	CSAYEETQYF
NA	TRBV12-3/TRBV12-4	TRBJ1-1	few	TGTGCCAGCAGGCATAGTTGGGGCGTGAAAGCTTTCTTT	CASRHSWGVKAFF
TRBD1	TRBV27	TRBJ2-3	NA	TGTGCCAGCAGTTTATGGGGAGGGACAGGGAAAAGGGCAGATACGCAGTATTTT	CASSLWGGTGKRADTQYF
NA	TRBV6-5	TRBJ1-1	NA	TGTTCCAGCAGTTACATGGGATGGGGTTACACTGAAGCTTTCTTT	CSSSYMGWGYTEAFF
NA	TRBV10-3	TRBJ2-2	few	TGTGCCATCAGTCGGGTCGGCACCGGGGAGCTGTTTTTT	CAISRVGTGELFF
TRBD1	TRBV12-3/TRBV12-4	TRBJ2-7	NA	TGTGCCAGCAGGGGACAGACCTACGAGCAGTACTTC	CASRGQTYEQYF
TRBD1	TRBV12-3/TRBV12-4	TRBJ1-6	NA	TGTGCCAGCACCGACCGGGGACAGGGTAATTCACCCCTCCACTTT	CASTDRGQGNSPLHF
NA	TRBV18	TRBJ2-7	NA	TGTGCCAGCTCACCAGGCCACGAGCAGTACTTC	CASSPGHEQYF
TRBD2	TRBV9	TRBJ2-3	NA	TGTGCCAGCAGCCTCAGCGGCGCGGGAGGGGGGGATACGCAGTATTTT	CASSLSGAGGGDTQYF
NA	TRBV27	TRBJ2-3	NA	TGTGCCAGCAGTCCCCCATACACAGATACGCAGTATTTT	CASSPPYTDTQYF
NA	TRBV12-3/TRBV12-4	TRBJ1-2	few	TGTGCCAGCAGCCGGGACCTCCTCTATGGCTACACCTTC	CASSRDLLYGYTF
TRBD1	TRBV28	TRBJ1-4	few	TGTGCCAGCAGTTCCCCCGGACAGGGAAGAGAAAAACTGTTTTTT	CASSSPGQGREKLFF
NA	TRBV10-2	TRBJ2-1	many	TGCGCCAGCAGTGATTGGGCAGGCGCCTACAATGAGCAGTTCTTC	CASSDWAGAYNEQFF
NA	TRBV18	TRBJ2-5	many	TGTGCCAGCTCACCTTACGACGAGACCCAGTACTTC	CASSPYDETQYF
NA	TRBV30	TRBJ1-5	few	TGTGCCTGGAGCCCGGGGAGGGGCAATCAGCCCCAGCATTTT	CAWSPGRGNQPQHF
TRBD2	TRBV4-3	TRBJ2-3	few	TGCGCCAGCAGCCAAGAACTAGGATCCGGGACTAGCGACGCAGATACGCAGTATTTT	CASSQELGSGTSDADTQYF
NA	TRBV3-1	TRBJ2-7	few	TGTGCCAGCAGCCAAGTCCGGGCAGGTAGAAGCTCCTACGAGCAGTACTTC	CASSQVRAGRSSYEQYF
NA	TRBV7-8	TRBJ2-5	NA	TGTGCCAGCAGCTTAATGGGATTACCTCAGGAGACCCAGTACTTC	CASSLMGLPQETQYF
NA	TRBV4-3	TRBJ2-3	NA	TGCGCCAGCAGCCAAAGAGTACTAGAGGGATTCACAGATACGCAGTATTTT	CASSQRVLEGFTDTQYF
NA	TRBV3-1	TRBJ2-7	NA	TGTGCCAGCAGCCAACGAGGAGGGCGCGAGCAGTACTTC	CASSQRGGREQYF
NA	TRBV7-2	TRBJ2-5	few	TGTGCCAGCAGCCGCGGTCCGGGGGAGACCCAGTACTTC	CASSRGPGETQYF
NA	TRBV5-6	TRBJ1-1	NA	TGTGCCAGCAGCTTGGGCGACAGGCCAGCTTTCTTT	CASSLGDRPAFF
NA	TRBV11-1	TRBJ2-5	few	TGTGCCAGCAGCTTGTTAGGCCCCGCAGGGGTGGCGGAAGAGACCCAGTACTTC	CASSLLGPAGVAEETQYF
NA	TRBV15	TRBJ2-5	few	TGTGCCACCAGCCGAGTGGGGGGGCGCCAAGAGACCCAGTACTTC	CATSRVGGRQETQYF
NA	TRBV5-1	TRBJ2-2	many	TGCGCCAGCAGCTTGGATAGGCTCTCGGCCGGGGAGCTGTTTTTT	CASSLDRLSAGELFF
TRBD1	TRBV7-8	TRBJ2-7	few	TGTGCCAGCAGCCCCCAGGGACAGGGGGTTGTGTACGAGCAGTACTTC	CASSPQGQGVVYEQYF
TRBD1	TRBV6-2/TRBV6-3	TRBJ2-1	NA	TGTGCCAGCATCATACAGGGGGACCGTCGCGATGAGCAGTTCTTC	CASIIQGDRRDEQFF
TRBD1	TRBV6-5	TRBJ2-2	NA	TGTGCCAGCAGTTACGTCGGGACAGGGTTCACCGGGGAGCTGTTTTTT	CASSYVGTGFTGELFF
TRBD2	TRBV27	TRBJ2-1	NA	TGTGCCAGCAGTCCCAGACTAGCGGGAGGGAGAAATGAGCAGTTCTTC	CASSPRLAGGRNEQFF
NA	TRBV20-1	TRBJ2-5	many	TGCAGTGCTAGTTTCCAGGGTCGTGCGGAGACCCAGTACTTC	CSASFQGRAETQYF
NA	TRBV29-1	TRBJ2-4	many	TGCAGCGTTGAAATAGCCAAAAACATTCAGTACTTC	CSVEIAKNIQYF
NA	TRBV2	TRBJ1-5	many	TGTGCCAGCAGCAGGAGGGGATTCAATAGCAATCAGCCCCAGCATTTT	CASSRRGFNSNQPQHF
NA	TRBV2	TRBJ1-5	NA	TGTGCCAGCAGGAGTAACAGGTTAAGCAATCAGCCCCAGCATTTT	CASRSNRLSNQPQHF
TRBD1	TRBV12-3/TRBV12-4	TRBJ1-1	NA	TGTGCCAGCAGTTCACACCCGGGACAGGAAGCTTTCTTT	CASSSHPGQEAFF
NA	TRBV7-2	TRBJ2-1	many	TGTGCCAGCAGCTGGACAAGCTACAATGAGCAGTTCTTC	CASSWTSYNEQFF
NA	TRBV20-1	TRBJ2-1	few	TGCAGTGCTAGTCGCGGCCAGAAAAATGAGCAGTTCTTC	CSASRGQKNEQFF
TRBD1	TRBV5-1	TRBJ2-3	NA	TGCGCCAGCAGCATCTCGAGGGGGCGCACAGATACGCAGTATTTT	CASSISRGRTDTQYF
TRBD1	TRBV5-1	TRBJ1-1	NA	TGCGCCAGCAGCTCACAGGGGGTTATCACTGAAGCTTTCTTT	CASSSQGVITEAFF
NA	TRBV28	TRBJ2-4	many	TGTGCCAGCAGTTTTCTTACAGCCAAAAACATTCAGTACTTC	CASSFLTAKNIQYF
NA	TRBV7-2	TRBJ2-1	many	TGTGCCAGCAGCCAGATTGGGAATGAGCAGTTCTTC	CASSQIGNEQFF
NA	TRBV9	TRBJ2-1	NA	TGTGCCAGCAGCGCCTCGGAAGCCCCCAATGAGCAGTTCTTC	CASSASEAPNEQFF
TRBD2	TRBV5-1	TRBJ2-3	many	TGCGCCAGCAGCTTGGCTCCTAGCGGGTTGGGCACAGATACGCAGTATTTT	CASSLAPSGLGTDTQYF
TRBD1	TRBV6-1	TRBJ2-7	NA	TGTGCCAGCAGCCAAAGACAGGGACGATACGAGCAGTACTTC	CASSQRQGRYEQYF
NA	TRBV19	TRBJ2-3	few	TGTGCCAGTAGTATAGATTCGCGGCCCAGTCCAGATACGCAGTATTTT	CASSIDSRPSPDTQYF
NA	TRBV5-1	TRBJ2-2	many	TGCGCCAGCAGCTTGGAGAGTAGAGAGAACACCGGGGAGCTGTTTTTT	CASSLESRENTGELFF
NA	TRBV28	TRBJ2-7	NA	TGTGCCAGCAGTGGACCATCGGGGTACGAGCAGTACTTC	CASSGPSGYEQYF